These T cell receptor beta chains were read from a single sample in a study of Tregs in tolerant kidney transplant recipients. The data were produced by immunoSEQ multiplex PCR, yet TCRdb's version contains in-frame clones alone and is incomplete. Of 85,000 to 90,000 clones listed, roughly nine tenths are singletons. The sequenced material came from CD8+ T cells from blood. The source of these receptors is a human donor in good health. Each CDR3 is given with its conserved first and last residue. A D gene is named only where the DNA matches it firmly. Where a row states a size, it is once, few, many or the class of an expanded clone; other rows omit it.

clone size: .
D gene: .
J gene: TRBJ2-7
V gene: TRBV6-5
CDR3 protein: CASSSSGESLEQYF
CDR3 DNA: TGTGCCAGCAGTTCCTCGGGGGAAAGTCTTGAGCAGTACTTC

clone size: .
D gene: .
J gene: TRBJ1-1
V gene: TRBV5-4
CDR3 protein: CASSFQTGEAFF
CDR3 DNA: TGTGCCAGCAGCTTCCAAACAGGGGAAGCTTTCTTT

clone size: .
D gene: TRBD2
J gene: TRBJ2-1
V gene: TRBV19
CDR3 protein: CASSMGEGYNEQFF
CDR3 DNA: TGTGCCAGTAGTATGGGGGAGGGCTACAATGAGCAGTTCTTC

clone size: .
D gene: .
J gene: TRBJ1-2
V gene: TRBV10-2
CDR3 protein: CASSEDGGRGYGYTF
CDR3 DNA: TGCGCCAGCAGTGAGGATGGGGGGCGAGGCTATGGCTACACCTTC

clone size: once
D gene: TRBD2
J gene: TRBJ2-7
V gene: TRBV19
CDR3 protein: CASTPGGGAFYEQYF
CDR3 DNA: TGTGCCAGTACCCCGGGGGGGGGAGCCTTCTACGAGCAGTACTTC

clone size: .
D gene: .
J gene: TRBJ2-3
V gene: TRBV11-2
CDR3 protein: CASSLDPVDTQYF
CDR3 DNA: TGTGCCAGCAGCTTAGATCCCGTGGATACGCAGTATTTT

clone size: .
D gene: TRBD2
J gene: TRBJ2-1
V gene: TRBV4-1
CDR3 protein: CASRIAGGSYNEQFF
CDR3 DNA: TGCGCCAGCAGAATAGCGGGAGGGAGTTACAATGAGCAGTTCTTC

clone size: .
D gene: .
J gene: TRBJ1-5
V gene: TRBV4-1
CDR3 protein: CASSQDAALPNQPQHF
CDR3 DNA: TGCGCCAGCAGCCAAGATGCGGCACTACCAAATCAGCCCCAGCATTTT

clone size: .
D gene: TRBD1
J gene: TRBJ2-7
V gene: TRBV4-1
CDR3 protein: CASSQVFAQGDNSYEQYF
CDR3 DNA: TGCGCCAGCAGCCAAGTTTTTGCGCAGGGGGACAACTCCTACGAGCAGTACTTC

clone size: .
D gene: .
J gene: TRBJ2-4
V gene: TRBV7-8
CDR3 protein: CASSLRGRGDQFKNIQYF
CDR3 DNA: TGTGCCAGCAGCTTACGGGGCAGGGGCGACCAATTTAAAAACATTCAGTACTTC

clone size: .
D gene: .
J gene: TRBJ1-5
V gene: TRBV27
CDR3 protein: CASSLTPNGEPQHF
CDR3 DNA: TGTGCCAGCAGTTTAACTCCGAACGGTGAGCCCCAGCATTTT

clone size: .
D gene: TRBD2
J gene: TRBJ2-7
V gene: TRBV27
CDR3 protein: CASSLRYGGRGRSEQYF
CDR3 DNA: TGTGCCAGCAGTTTAAGGTATGGCGGGAGGGGCCGGAGCGAGCAGTACTTC

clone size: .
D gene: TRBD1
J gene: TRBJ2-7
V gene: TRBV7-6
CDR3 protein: CASSSDRVAYEQYF
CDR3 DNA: TGTGCCAGCAGCTCCGACAGGGTGGCCTACGAGCAGTACTTC

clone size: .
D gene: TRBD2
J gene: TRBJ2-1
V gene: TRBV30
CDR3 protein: CAWSVPLLAGINEQFF
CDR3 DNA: TGTGCCTGGAGTGTACCTTTGCTAGCGGGGATCAATGAGCAGTTCTTC

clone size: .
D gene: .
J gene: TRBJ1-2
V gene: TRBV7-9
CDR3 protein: CASSSTSYYGYTF
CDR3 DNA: TGTGCCAGCAGCTCCACCTCTTACTATGGCTACACCTTC

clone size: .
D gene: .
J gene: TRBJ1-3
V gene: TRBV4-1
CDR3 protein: CASSRTSGNTIYF
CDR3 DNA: TGCGCCAGCAGCCGGACGTCTGGAAACACCATATATTTT

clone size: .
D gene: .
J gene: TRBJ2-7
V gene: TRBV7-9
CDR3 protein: CASSPASSWREQYF
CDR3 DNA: TGTGCCAGCAGCCCCGCGAGTTCTTGGCGCGAGCAGTACTTC

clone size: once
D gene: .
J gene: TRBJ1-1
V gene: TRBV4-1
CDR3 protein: CASSQGFSKTEAFF
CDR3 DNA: TGCGCCAGCAGCCAAGGGTTTTCAAAGACTGAAGCTTTCTTT

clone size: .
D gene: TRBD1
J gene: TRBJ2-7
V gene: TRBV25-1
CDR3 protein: CASSVHPGQGDWEQYF
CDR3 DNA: TGTGCCAGCAGTGTACATCCGGGACAGGGCGACTGGGAGCAGTACTTC

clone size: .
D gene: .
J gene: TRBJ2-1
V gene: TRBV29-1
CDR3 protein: CSVESGQGPNEQFF
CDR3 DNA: TGCAGCGTTGAATCGGGGCAGGGTCCCAATGAGCAGTTCTTC

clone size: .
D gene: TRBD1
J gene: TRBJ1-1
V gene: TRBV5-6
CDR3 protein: CASSLTGENTEAFF
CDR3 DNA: TGTGCCAGCAGCTTAACAGGGGAGAACACTGAAGCTTTCTTT

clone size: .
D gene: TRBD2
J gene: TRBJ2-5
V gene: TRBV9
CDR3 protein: CASSTRLAGAQETQYF
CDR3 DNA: TGTGCCAGCAGCACCCGACTAGCGGGGGCCCAAGAGACCCAGTACTTC

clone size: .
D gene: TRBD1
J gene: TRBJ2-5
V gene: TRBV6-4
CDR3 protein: CASSPTGGQETQYF
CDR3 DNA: TGTGCCAGCAGCCCCACAGGGGGGCAAGAGACCCAGTACTTC

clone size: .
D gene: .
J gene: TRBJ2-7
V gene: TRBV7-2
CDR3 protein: CASSLYPAGAFSYEQYF
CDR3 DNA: TGTGCCAGCAGTCTCTACCCGGCTGGGGCTTTTTCCTACGAGCAGTACTTC

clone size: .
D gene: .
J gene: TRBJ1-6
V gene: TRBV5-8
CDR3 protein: CASSPPEGSSYNSPLHF
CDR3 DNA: TGTGCCAGCAGCCCCCCTGAGGGGAGCTCCTATAATTCACCCCTCCACTTT

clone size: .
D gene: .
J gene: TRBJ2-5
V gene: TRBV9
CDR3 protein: CASSVSGETQYF
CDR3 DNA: TGTGCCAGCAGCGTTTCGGGGGAGACCCAGTACTTC

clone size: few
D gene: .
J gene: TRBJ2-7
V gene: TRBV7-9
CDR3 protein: CASSLGGLGGDWSYEQYF
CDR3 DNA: TGTGCCAGCAGCTTAGGGGGGCTAGGGGGAGATTGGTCCTACGAGCAGTACTTC

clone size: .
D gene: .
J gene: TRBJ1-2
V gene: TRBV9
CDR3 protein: CASGGNGYTF
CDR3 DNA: TGTGCCAGCGGGGGTAACGGCTACACCTTC

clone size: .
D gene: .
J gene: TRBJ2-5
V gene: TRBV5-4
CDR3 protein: CASSLASQSRELWETQYF
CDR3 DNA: TGTGCCAGCAGCTTAGCCTCTCAGTCCAGGGAACTTTGGGAGACCCAGTACTTC

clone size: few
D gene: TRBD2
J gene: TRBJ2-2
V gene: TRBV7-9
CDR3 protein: CASSLIVGEGTGELFF
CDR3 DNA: TGTGCCAGCAGCTTGATCGTCGGGGAGGGCACCGGGGAGCTGTTTTTT

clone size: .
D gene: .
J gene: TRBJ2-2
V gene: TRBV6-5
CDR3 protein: CASRGTLGELFF
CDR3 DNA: TGTGCCAGCAGGGGGACACTCGGGGAGCTGTTTTTT

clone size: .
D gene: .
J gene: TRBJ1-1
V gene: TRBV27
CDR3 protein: CASSLLSRGKAFF
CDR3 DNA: TGTGCCAGCAGTTTACTTTCCAGGGGTAAAGCTTTCTTT